Below, 15 T cell receptor beta chains from the same sample are listed, as sequenced in a study of naive and memory T cell subsets. Two oligonucleotides, mixed equimolar, formed the beta constant-region primer covering TRBC1 and TRBC2. Nested alpha and beta constant-region primers with the SP2 primer drove four PCR rounds on ligated cDNA. MiXCR, run by TCRdb on the UMI-ligation and nested PCR reads, gives a single entry per CDR3 protein. The sample carries 95,000 to 150,000 distinct CDR3 sequences, over 30% recorded once. Material for sequencing was central memory CD4+ T cells from blood. The origin of the receptors is a human donor in good health.

The chain links TRBV7-6 to TRBJ2-1, with 10 bases that match TRBD2. The junction had 4 bases not matched to a gene; V was cut back by 4 bases and J by 4 bases. Germline loops: CDR1 SGHVS, CDR2 FNYEAQ. This CDR3 is built from 15 residues. CDR3 region: CASSWASGGYNEQFF. The CDR3 nucleotides read TGTGCCAGCAGCTGGGCTAGCGGGGGTTACAATGAGCAGTTCTTC.

This clonotype is medium-sized in the sample. V usage is TRBV6-5 and J usage is TRBJ2-5; D is ambiguous. V was shortened by 6 bases and J by 0 bases, with 14 bases between the two germline ends. The length of the CDR3 is 15 residues. Germline assignment: CDR1 MNHEY and CDR2 SVGAGI. In DNA form, the CDR3 reads TGTGCCAGCAGCCATATGCAAGGGTACCAAGAGACCCAGTACTTC. Amino acids: CASSHMQGYQETQYF.

The gene calls are TRBV28 and TRBJ1-2, with unresolved D. The V end was cut by 5 bases, the J end by 2 bases, with 15 bases between. Germline CDR1 is MDHEN and CDR2 is SYDVKM. There are 15 residues in the CDR3. CDR3 residues: CASSPSMKINYGYTF. As DNA, the CDR3 is TGTGCCAGCAGTCCTTCCATGAAAATAAACTATGGCTACACCTTC.

V usage is TRBV28 and J usage is TRBJ2-7; TRBD2 matches 9 bases. The CDR3 totals 18 residues. Per germline, CDR1 MDHEN and CDR2 SYDVKM. V shed 2 bases, J shed 3 bases, and the junction held 14 bases outside the gene matches. The CDR3 DNA follows: TGTGCCAGCAGTTTACGACTAGCGGCACTTCCTAGGAACTACGAGCAGTACTTC. Its translation: CASSLRLAALPRNYEQYF.

The chain links TRBV12-3 or TRBV12-4 to TRBJ2-2; 9 bases match TRBD2. This CDR3 comprises 17 residues. The junction had 9 bases not matched to a gene; V was cut back by 6 bases and J by 1 base. In nucleotides, the CDR3 is TGTGCCAGCAGGGAAAACCCGACTAGCGGGAACACCGGGGAGCTGTTTTTT. Translating gives CASRENPTSGNTGELFF.

The chain recombines TRBV28 with TRBJ1-5; 8 bases are shared with TRBD1. CDR3 length: 15 residues. In germline, CDR1 is MDHEN, CDR2 SYDVKM. Unmatched junction bases numbered 6, after V lost 7 bases and J lost 1 base. In nucleotides, the CDR3 is TGTGCCAGCATACAGGGGGGGAGAAGCAATCAGCCCCAGCATTTT. Amino acids: CASIQGGRSNQPQHF.

V and J are TRBV19 and TRBJ2-1; 13 bases agree with TRBD2. CDR1 LNHDA and CDR2 SQIVND come from the germline V gene (reference sequence). The CDR3 spans 18 residues. The V and J ends lost 7 bases and 9 bases, in that order; junction bases with no gene match: 18. The chain's CDR3 is CASIAGFRGTSGKVEQFF. The CDR3 region has the DNA TGTGCCAGTATTGCCGGTTTTCGCGGGACTAGCGGGAAGGTTGAGCAGTTCTTC. The whole variable domain, filled in from reference TRBV19 and TRBJ2-1, reads DGGITQSPKYLFRKEGQNVTLSCEQNLNHDAMYWYRQDPGQGLRLIYYSQIVNDFQKGDIAEGYSVSREKKESFPLTVTSAQKNPTAFYLCASIAGFRGTSGKVEQFFGPGTRLTVL.

The genes are TRBV5-6 and TRBJ2-1, with 14 positions matching TRBD2. Germline values: CDR1 SGHDT, CDR2 YYEEEE. J gave up 7 bases and V 6 bases, and 9 bases lay outside the gene matches. CDR3 length equals 16 residues. The CDR3 DNA sequence: TGTGCCAGCACGACTAGCGGGAGGGCGAAGTTGAATGAGCAGTTCTTC. Its protein is CASTTSGRAKLNEQFF.

V and J are TRBV3-1 and TRBJ2-2, with 8 bases that match TRBD2. The length of the CDR3 is 15 residues. V was pared by 2 bases and J by 4 bases, with 3 bases of the junction left unmatched. CDR1 and CDR2 (germline): LGHDT, YNNKEL (reference sequence). The chain's CDR3 is CASSQSAGGTGELFF. CDR3 DNA sequence: TGTGCCAGCAGCCAATCGGCGGGAGGCACCGGGGAGCTGTTTTTT.

DNA for the CDR3: TGTGCCAGCAGGAATGCCGCTGGGGGTGGCAATCAGCCCCAGCATTTT. Its protein product is CASRNAAGGGNQPQHF. The rearrangement links TRBV6-2 or TRBV6-3 to TRBJ1-5; D may be TRBD1 (5 bases). CDR3 length: 16 amino acids. Germline V lookup: CDR1 MNHEY, CDR2 SVGEGT. Trimming shortened V by 6 bases and J by 2 bases, and 17 bases separated the two germline ends.

The table lists this clonotype with a few counts. This chain uses TRBV7-6 with TRBJ2-1; D unresolved. The CDR3 runs 13 residues. With 5 bases removed from V and 2 bases from J, the gap between germline ends came to 7 bases. Germline-derived CDR1 and CDR2 are SGHVS and FNYEAQ. DNA for the CDR3: TGTGCCAGCAGCCACCCTCCCTACAATGAGCAGTTCTTC. This sequence encodes CASSHPPYNEQFF.

The chain uses TRBV24-1 and TRBJ1-2; the D gene is possibly TRBD1 (6 bases). Trimming took 3 bases from V and 8 from J, leaving 9 bases between them. From germline, CDR1 is KGHDR and CDR2 SFDVKD. The CDR3 is made up of 12 amino acids. CDR3: CATSDDRRGYTF. The CDR3 bases are TGTGCCACCAGTGATGACAGGCGAGGCTACACCTTC.

This clonotype was counted between two and nine times. The rearrangement uses TRBV2 and TRBJ2-3; 7 bases align to TRBD2. Germline V lookup: CDR1 SNHLY, CDR2 FYNNEI. With V trimmed by 7 bases and J by 2 bases, 6 bases remained unmatched. The CDR3 is 14 amino acids. The CDR3 here is CASTPGGTTDTQYF. CDR3 coding DNA: TGTGCCAGCACGCCGGGGGGAACCACAGATACGCAGTATTTT.

This clonotype was counted a few times. The chain combines TRBV9 with TRBJ1-5; TRBD1 aligns across 7 bases. Germline V gene lookup returns CDR1 SGDLS and CDR2 YYNGEE. The CDR3 covers 15 residues. J gave up 3 bases and V 4 bases, and 7 bases lay outside the gene matches. The CDR3 region has the DNA TGTGCCAGCAGCCCGGGGACAGCGGACAATCAGCCCCAGCATTTT. This translates into CASSPGTADNQPQHF.

V is TRBV5-6 and J is TRBJ2-3; D is undetermined. The V gene lost 4 bases and the J gene lost 2 bases, with 14 bases spanning the gap. The CDR3 consists of 15 residues. Germline CDR1 is SGHDT and CDR2 is YYEEEE. Written as DNA, the CDR3 is TGTGCCAGCAGCCCGCCTCGCGCCAACACAGATACGCAGTATTTT. It is translated as CASSPPRANTDTQYF.